This T cell receptor (beta chain) came from a study of early T cells in non-severe SARS-CoV-2 infection. For the study at large: From unsorted whole blood, bulk RNA was sequenced, and the chains remained unpaired. The study, taken as a whole, reports: Database matching using VDJdb favored anti-spike CD8 responses, with private and CD4 specificities left missing.

This clonotype showed up many times. Its specificity is not known. Germline V gene lookup returns CDR1 SEHNR and CDR2 FQNEAQ (reference sequence). The V segment lost 4 bases and the J segment 7 bases; nucleotides outside the gene matches: 10. This CDR3 region has 15 residues. The protocol attached unique molecular identifiers to individual cDNA molecules. TCRdb reprocessed the 5' RACE reads via MiXCR and lists one record per CDR3 protein. The table includes around 55,000 distinct CDR3 sequences, 5% to 7.5% detected once. The source of this sequence is an adult who was a healthcare worker with PCR-confirmed SARS-CoV-2 infection or an uninfected control (not recorded which). The sequencing used whole blood, collected at baseline. The chain combines TRBV7-9 with TRBJ2-5; TRBD2 matches at 9 bases. The chain's CDR3 is CASSSNSVAGVTQYF. CDR3 DNA sequence: TGTGCCAGCAGCTCCAATTCCGTAGCGGGGGTGACCCAGTACTTC.